This T cell receptor beta chain originates from a study of T cells in women clearing cervical HPV infection. Points from the study as a whole: CIN3+ cases had significantly higher TCR repertoire richness than controls, but evenness did not differ.

A word on this clone: The antigen is not known. Sequencing ends 3 residues short of the CDR3 end; the germline J gene provides the rest.

TCRdb's copy holds only in-frame clones and misses some; the assay was immunoSEQ multiplex PCR. The sample totals roughly 40,000 clones. CDR3 size: 16 residues. V shed 4 bases and J shed 0 bases, with 12 bases lying between them. From germline, CDR1 is LNHDA and CDR2 SQIVND (reference sequence). The specimen was blood buffy coat. J is TRBJ1-4 and V is TRBV19, with D unclear. The TCR originated in a woman aged 18 to 75 with a cervical HPV16 infection that either progressed to CIN3+ or cleared (not recorded which). The CDR3 spells CASSTRTRATNEKLFF. The covered CDR3 bases are TGTGCCAGTAGTACTCGGACTCGAGCAACTAATGAAAAA.